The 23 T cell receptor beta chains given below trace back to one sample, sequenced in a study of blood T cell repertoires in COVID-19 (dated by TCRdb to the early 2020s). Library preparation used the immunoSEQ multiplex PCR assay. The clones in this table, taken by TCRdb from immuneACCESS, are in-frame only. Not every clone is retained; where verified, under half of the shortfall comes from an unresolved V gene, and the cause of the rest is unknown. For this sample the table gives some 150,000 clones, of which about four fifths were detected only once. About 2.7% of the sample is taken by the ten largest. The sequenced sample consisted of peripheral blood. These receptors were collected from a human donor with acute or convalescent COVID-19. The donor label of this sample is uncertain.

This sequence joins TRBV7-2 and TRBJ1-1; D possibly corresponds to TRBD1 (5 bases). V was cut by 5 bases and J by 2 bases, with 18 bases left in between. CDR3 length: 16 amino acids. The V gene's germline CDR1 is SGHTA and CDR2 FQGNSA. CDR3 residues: CASSQVGFRVNTEAFF. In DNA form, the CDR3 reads TGTGCCAGCAGCCAGGTCGGGTTCAGGGTTAACACTGAAGCTTTCTTT. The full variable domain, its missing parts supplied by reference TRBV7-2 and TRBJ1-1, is GAGVSQSPSNKVTEKGKDVELRCDPISGHTALYWYRQSLGQGLEFLIYFQGNSAPDKSGLPSDRFSAERTGGSVSTLTIQRTQQEDSAVYLCASSQVGFRVNTEAFFGQGTRLTVV.

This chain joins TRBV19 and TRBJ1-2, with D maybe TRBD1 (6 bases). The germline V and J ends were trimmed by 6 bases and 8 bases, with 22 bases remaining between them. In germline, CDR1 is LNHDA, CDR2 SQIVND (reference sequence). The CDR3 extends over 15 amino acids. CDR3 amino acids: CASSLTQGGAKGYTF. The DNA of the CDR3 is TGTGCCAGTAGCCTTACCCAAGGGGGGGCTAAGGGCTACACCTTC.

The CDR3 protein is CASSLDREGSLNTEAFF. The CDR3 nucleotides read TGTGCCAGCAGCTTGGACAGGGAGGGGTCCTTGAACACTGAAGCTTTCTTT. The chain joins TRBV5-6 to TRBJ1-1; a weak D match, TRBD1 (6 bases). Germline loops: CDR1 SGHDT, CDR2 YYEEEE. The CDR3 is made up of 17 amino acids. V dropped 0 bases and J dropped 0 bases, with 15 bases sitting between them. The whole variable domain, remainder taken from reference TRBV5-6 and TRBJ1-1, is DAGVTQSPTHLIKTRGQQVTLRCSPKSGHDTVSWYQQALGQGPQFIFQYYEEEERQRGNFPDRFSGHQFPNYSSELNVNALLLGDSALYLCASSLDREGSLNTEAFFGQGTRLTVV.

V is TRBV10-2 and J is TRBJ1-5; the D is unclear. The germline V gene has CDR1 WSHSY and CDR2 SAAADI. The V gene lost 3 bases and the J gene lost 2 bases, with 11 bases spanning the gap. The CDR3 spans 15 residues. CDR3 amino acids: CASSEERWGNQPQHF. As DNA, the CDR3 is TGCGCCAGCAGTGAAGAGCGATGGGGCAATCAGCCCCAGCATTTT.

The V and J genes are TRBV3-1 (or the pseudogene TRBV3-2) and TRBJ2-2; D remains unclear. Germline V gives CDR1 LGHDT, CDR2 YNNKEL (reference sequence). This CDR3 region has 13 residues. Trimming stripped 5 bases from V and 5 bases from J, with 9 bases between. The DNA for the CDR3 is TGTGCCAGCAGCGCAGGATCTACCGGGGAGCTGTTTTTT. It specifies CASSAGSTGELFF.

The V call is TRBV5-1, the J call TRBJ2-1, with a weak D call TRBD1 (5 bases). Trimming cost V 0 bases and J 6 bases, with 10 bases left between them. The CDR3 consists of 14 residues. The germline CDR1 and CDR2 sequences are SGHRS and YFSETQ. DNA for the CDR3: TGCGCCAGCAGCTTGGCAGGGTTTGGCAATGAGCAGTTCTTC. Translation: CASSLAGFGNEQFF.

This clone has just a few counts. CDR3 coding DNA: TGTGCCAGCAGCTTAGGAGACAGGCCCCTTCGGCCCCAGCATTTT. Protein product: CASSLGDRPLRPQHF. This chain uses TRBV7-9 with TRBJ1-5; possibly TRBD1 for D (6 bases). This CDR3 contains 15 residues. CDR1 SEHNR and CDR2 FQNEAQ come from the germline V gene (reference sequence). V shed 1 base and J shed 9 bases, with 16 bases lying between them.

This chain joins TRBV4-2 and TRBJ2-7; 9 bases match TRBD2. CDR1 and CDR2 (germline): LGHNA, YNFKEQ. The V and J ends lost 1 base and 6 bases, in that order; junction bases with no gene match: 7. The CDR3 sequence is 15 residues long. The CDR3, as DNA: TGTGCCAGCAGCCAAGTTGGCGGGAGGGCCGTCGAGCAGTACTTC. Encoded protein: CASSQVGGRAVEQYF.

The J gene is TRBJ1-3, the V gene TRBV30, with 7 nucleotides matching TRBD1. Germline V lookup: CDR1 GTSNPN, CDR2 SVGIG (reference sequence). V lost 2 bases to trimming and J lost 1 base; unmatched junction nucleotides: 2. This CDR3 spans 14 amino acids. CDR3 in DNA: TGTGCCTGGAGTCCGGGACAGTCTGGAAACACCATATATTTT. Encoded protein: CAWSPGQSGNTIYF.

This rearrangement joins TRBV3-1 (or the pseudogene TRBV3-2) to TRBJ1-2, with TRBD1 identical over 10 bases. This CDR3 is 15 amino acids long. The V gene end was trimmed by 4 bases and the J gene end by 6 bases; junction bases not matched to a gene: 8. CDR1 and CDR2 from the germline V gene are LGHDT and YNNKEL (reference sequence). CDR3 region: CASSREGQGIDGYTF. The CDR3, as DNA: TGTGCCAGCAGCCGCGAGGGACAGGGGATAGATGGCTACACCTTC.

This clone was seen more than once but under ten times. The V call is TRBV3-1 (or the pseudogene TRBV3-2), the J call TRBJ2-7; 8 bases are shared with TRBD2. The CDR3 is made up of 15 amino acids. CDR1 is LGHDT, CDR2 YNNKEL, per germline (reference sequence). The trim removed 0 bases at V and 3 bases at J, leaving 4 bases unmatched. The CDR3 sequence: CASSQDAGGRYEQYF. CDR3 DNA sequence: TGTGCCAGCAGCCAAGATGCGGGAGGCCGCTACGAGCAGTACTTC.

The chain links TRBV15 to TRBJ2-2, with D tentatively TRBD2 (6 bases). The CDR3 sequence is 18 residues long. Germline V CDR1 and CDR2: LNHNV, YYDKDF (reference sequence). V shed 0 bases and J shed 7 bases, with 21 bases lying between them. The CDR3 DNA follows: TGTGCCACCAGCAGAGATGGCGCAGGGAGGAGCATGGGCGGGGAGCTGTTTTTT. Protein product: CATSRDGAGRSMGGELFF.

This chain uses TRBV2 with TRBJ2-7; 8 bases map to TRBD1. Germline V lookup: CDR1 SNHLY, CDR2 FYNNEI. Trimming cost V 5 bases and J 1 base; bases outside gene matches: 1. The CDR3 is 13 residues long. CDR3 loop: CASSRDRSYEQYF. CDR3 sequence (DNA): TGTGCCAGCAGTAGGGACAGGTCCTACGAGCAGTACTTC.

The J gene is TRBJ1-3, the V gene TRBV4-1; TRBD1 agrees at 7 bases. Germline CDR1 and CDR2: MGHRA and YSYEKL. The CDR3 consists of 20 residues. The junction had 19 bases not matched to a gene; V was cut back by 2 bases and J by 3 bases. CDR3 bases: TGCGCCAGCAGCCAACTACTTTCTCTGCCGGGACAGCGGAATGGAAACACCATATATTTT. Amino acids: CASSQLLSLPGQRNGNTIYF.

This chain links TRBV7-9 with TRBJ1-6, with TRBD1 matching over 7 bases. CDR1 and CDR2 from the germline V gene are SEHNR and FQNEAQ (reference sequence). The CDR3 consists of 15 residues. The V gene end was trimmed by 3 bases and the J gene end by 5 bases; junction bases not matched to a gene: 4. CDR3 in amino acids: CASSFVQGHNSPLHF. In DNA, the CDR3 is TGTGCCAGCAGCTTTGTACAGGGGCATAATTCACCCCTCCACTTT.

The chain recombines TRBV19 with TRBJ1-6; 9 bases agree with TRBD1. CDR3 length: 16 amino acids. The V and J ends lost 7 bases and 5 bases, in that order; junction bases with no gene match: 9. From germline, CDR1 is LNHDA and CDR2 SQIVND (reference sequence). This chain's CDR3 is CASKQGAGSDNSPLHF. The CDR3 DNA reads TGTGCCAGTAAACAGGGGGCAGGGTCGGATAATTCACCCCTCCACTTT.

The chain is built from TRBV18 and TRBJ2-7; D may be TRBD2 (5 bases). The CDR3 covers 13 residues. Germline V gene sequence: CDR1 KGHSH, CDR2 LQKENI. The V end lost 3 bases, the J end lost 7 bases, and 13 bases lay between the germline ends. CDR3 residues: CASSPVSGLEQYF. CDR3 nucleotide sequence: TGTGCCAGCTCACCGGTGTCGGGGTTAGAGCAGTACTTC.

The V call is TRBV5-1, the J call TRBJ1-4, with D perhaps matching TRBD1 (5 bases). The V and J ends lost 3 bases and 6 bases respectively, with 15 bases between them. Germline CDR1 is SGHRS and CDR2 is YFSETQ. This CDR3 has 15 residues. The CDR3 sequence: CASSSGAGRDEKLFF. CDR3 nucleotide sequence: TGCGCCAGCAGCTCTGGAGCGGGGCGGGATGAAAAACTGTTTTTT.

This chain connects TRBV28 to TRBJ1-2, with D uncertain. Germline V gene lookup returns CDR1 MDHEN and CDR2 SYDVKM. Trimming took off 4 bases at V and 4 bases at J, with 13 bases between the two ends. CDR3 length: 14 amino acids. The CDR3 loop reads CASSSPQAFYGYTF. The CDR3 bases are TGTGCCAGCAGTTCCCCGCAAGCTTTCTATGGCTACACCTTC.

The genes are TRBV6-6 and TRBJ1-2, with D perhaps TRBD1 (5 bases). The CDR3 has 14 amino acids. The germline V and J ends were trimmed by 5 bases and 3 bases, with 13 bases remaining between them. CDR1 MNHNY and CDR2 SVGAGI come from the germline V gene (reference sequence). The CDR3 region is CASSLDQGHYGYTF. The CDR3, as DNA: TGTGCCAGCAGTCTAGATCAGGGCCACTATGGCTACACCTTC.

CDR3 sequence (DNA): TGTGCCAGCAGTTTAGTAAAGGGGCGACCTGAGCAGTTCTTC. Translated, it gives CASSLVKGRPEQFF. V and J are TRBV28 and TRBJ2-1; maybe TRBD1 (5 bases). From germline, CDR1 is MDHEN and CDR2 SYDVKM. The CDR3 is 14 residues long. Trimming took off 2 bases at V and 9 bases at J, with 14 bases between the two ends.

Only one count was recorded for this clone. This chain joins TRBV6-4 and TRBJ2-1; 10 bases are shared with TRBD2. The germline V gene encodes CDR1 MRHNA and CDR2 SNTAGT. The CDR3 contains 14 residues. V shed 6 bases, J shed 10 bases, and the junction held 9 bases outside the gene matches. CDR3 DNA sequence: TGTGCCAGCAGCCCCGGACTAGCGGTGGGGGAGCAGTTCTTC. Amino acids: CASSPGLAVGEQFF.

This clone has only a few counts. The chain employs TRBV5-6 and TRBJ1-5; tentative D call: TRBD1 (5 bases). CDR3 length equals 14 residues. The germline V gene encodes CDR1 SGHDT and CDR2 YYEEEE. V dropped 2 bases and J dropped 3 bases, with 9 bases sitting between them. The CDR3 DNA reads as TGTGCCAGCAGCTTCGGGGGAATCAATCAGCCCCAGCATTTT. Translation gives CASSFGGINQPQHF.